This T cell receptor beta chain was identified in a study of cytomegalovirus exposure and HLA in healthy donors. The overall study: In an earlier analysis, around 100 million unique TCR beta sequences were found from 200 million or so T cells.

Study findings and constraints: Among donors in an Asian-associated ancestry cluster, a later analysis reportedly found fewer N-insertions than the roughly 610-donor mean.

This CDR3 comprises 15 residues. In germline, CDR1 is SGHRS, CDR2 YFSETQ. V lost 4 bases to trimming and J lost 2 bases, with 13 bases between them. Primers for the PCR totalled 60 Vbeta and 13 Jbeta. Profiled with immunoSEQ multiplex PCR; TCRdb holds only in-frame clones, not every one. Among approximately 100,000 clones, roughly 82% were seen once, and the ten largest hold 11%. With regard to this clone: The target antigen is unknown.

This rearrangement joins TRBV5-1 to TRBJ2-1, with D perhaps matching TRBD2 (5 bases). Sequenced sample: PBMCs. The receptor was isolated from a man aged 40-49 years in good health and CMV-seropositive. The CDR3 spells CASSPDGNPYNEQFF. The CDR3 DNA is TGCGCCAGCAGCCCAGACGGGAACCCCTACAATGAGCAGTTCTTC.